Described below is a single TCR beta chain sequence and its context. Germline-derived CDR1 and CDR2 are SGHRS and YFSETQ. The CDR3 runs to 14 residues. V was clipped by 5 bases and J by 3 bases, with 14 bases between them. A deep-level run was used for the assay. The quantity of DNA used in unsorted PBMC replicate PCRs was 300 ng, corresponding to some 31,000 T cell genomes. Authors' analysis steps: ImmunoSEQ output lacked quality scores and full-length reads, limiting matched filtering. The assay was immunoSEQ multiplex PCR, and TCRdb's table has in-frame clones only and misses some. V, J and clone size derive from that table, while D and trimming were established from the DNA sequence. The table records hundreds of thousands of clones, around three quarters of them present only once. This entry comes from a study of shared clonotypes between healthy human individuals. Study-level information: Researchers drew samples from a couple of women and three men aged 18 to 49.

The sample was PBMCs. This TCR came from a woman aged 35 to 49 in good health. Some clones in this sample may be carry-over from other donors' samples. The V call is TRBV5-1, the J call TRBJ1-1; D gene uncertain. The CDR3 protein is CASRLTEEDTEAFF. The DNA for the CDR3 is TGCGCCAGCAGATTGACCGAGGAGGACACTGAAGCTTTCTTT.